Sequencing of this T cell receptor (beta chain) was carried out in a study of cytomegalovirus exposure and HLA in healthy donors. PCR involved 60 Vbeta and 13 Jbeta primers. Using immunoSEQ multiplex PCR, the repertoire was profiled, and TCRdb retains in-frame clones only, with some absent. The table records 80,000 to 95,000 clones, 86% of them present only once. Germline V gives CDR1 SNHLY, CDR2 FYNNEI. There are 11 residues in the CDR3. Trimming removed 7 bases from V and 4 bases from J, with 8 bases in between. This clone was counted only a few times. The sequencing sample was made of PBMCs. This clonotype originated in a man between 25 and 39 years old in good health and CMV-seropositive. The chain employs TRBV2 and TRBJ2-7; no definite D call. CDR3 amino acids: CASTPQYEQYF. CDR3 coding DNA: TGTGCCAGCACCCCCCAATACGAGCAGTACTTC.